This TCR beta chain derives from a study of response to subunit inactivated influenza vaccine. Germline lookup yields CDR1 SGHKS and CDR2 YYEKEE (reference sequence). Trimming left V 2 bases short and J 7 bases short, with 16 bases between. The CDR3 is 15 amino acids. For this clonotype: Its antigen remains unidentified.

Each CDR3 protein is one row after TCRdb ran MiXCR on the RT-PCR reads. This table holds roughly 710,000 distinct CDR3 sequences, around 15% found once. Study-level findings and limits: Seasonal influenza vaccination, on each occasion, was suggested by the authors to recruit few new T cells.

The rearrangement uses TRBV5-5 and TRBJ2-4, with a tentative D call TRBD2 (5 bases). The sequence derives from a man between 45 and 60 years old who received an inactivated influenza vaccine. Sequences were derived from PBMCs from blood, sampled approximately 15 days before vaccination. The CDR3 spells CASSLEGSAGNIQYF. Here the CDR3 DNA reads TGTGCCAGCAGCTTAGAGGGCAGCGCCGGCAACATTCAGTACTTC.